A selection of T cell receptor beta chains follows, all from one sample in a study of blood T cells in healthy people across ages. TCRdb re-derived calls from the 5' RACE reads in MiXCR, one entry per CDR3 protein. The profile shows 1.2 million to 1.5 million distinct CDR3 sequences, roughly 60% of them singletons. Sequenced material: blood. These receptors were collected from a man younger than 35 in good health. Both conserved end residues are part of each CDR3. The D gene is left open where the match is weak. Clone size appears in some rows only: once, few, many, or a class for an expanded clone.

TRBJ2-1 | . | once | TRBV6-1 | CASRRQSTEQFF
TRBJ2-7 | TRBD2 | few | TRBV20-1 | CSSGLAGAYEQYF
TRBJ2-7 | . | few | TRBV6-5 | CASSYEAFYEQYF
TRBJ1-2 | . | few | TRBV7-9 | CASSADRNYGYTF
TRBJ2-3 | TRBD2 | . | TRBV5-1 | CASSGPFSGVTDTQYF
TRBJ2-7 | . | . | TRBV20-1 | CSARDSYDEQYF
TRBJ2-7 | TRBD1 | . | TRBV11-2 | CASSITGGDEQYF
TRBJ2-2 | TRBD1 | . | TRBV5-1 | CASSETGDTGELFF
TRBJ2-7 | TRBD1 | . | TRBV18 | CASSYLELGQNYEQYF
TRBJ2-3 | TRBD2 | once | TRBV20-1 | CSASHLAGAHRTQYF
TRBJ2-6 | TRBD1 | many | TRBV6-4 | CASSGTGGKGANVLTF
TRBJ2-5 | TRBD2 | . | TRBV5-1 | CASSLELAGEGGETQYF
TRBJ2-5 | TRBD2 | . | TRBV2 | CASRKRGLQETQYF
TRBJ2-3 | . | once | TRBV27 | CASSFPGQNTDTQYF
TRBJ1-2 | . | . | TRBV7-9 | CTGSPPGSGYTF
TRBJ2-1 | . | . | TRBV10-3 | CAISAVDSYYNEQFF
. | . | . | TRBV25-1 | CASSVQGVPYEQYF
. | . | . | TRBV7-9 | CASTPRVGPSNYEQYF
TRBJ1-4 | . | few | TRBV29-1 | CSVDQGEKLFF
TRBJ2-7 | . | . | TRBV29-1 | CSVETLSYEQYF
. | TRBD2 | . | TRBV2 | CASSEGLAGDAGIQYF
TRBJ2-3 | . | . | TRBV3-1 | CASSWAPGLNYPSDTQYF
TRBJ2-7 | TRBD1 | few | TRBV28 | CASRQGYDEQYF
TRBJ1-1 | . | . | TRBV5-1 | CASGWGSSEAFF
. | . | few | TRBV3-1 | CASSQGVSGYEQYF
TRBJ2-1 | TRBD2 | . | TRBV19 | CASSKGTSGNSYNEQFF
TRBJ2-3 | TRBD1 | few | TRBV7-9 | CASSTTGQGATDTQYF
TRBJ2-7 | . | . | TRBV7-2 | CASSVRPFSYEQYF
TRBJ1-1 | . | . | TRBV14 | CASSLLRNRAEAFF
TRBJ2-7 | . | . | TRBV27 | CASSYTGKVSYEQYF
TRBJ2-5 | . | . | TRBV10-3 | CAISGGPAIQANEQYF
TRBJ1-2 | . | . | TRBV20-1 | CSAAPQGFHGYTF
TRBJ1-1 | . | . | TRBV7-2 | CASSGGAFGRNTEAFF
TRBJ2-1 | TRBD1 | once | TRBV27 | CASTSSGTGNNEQFF
TRBJ2-3 | . | . | TRBV7-9 | CASSPPTSTDTQYF
TRBJ2-3 | TRBD2 | . | TRBV7-8 | CASSLPTSGTSTDTQYF
TRBJ2-5 | TRBD2 | . | TRBV6-5 | CASIRTSNSGETQYF
TRBJ1-3 | . | . | TRBV12-3/TRBV12-4 | CASSFEFSGNTIYF
TRBJ2-6 | . | many | TRBV12-3/TRBV12-4 | CASSGANVLTF
TRBJ1-1 | . | . | TRBV11-3 | CASSLDHRNTEAFF